These 16 T cell receptor beta chains came from one sample sequenced in a study of CD8 T cells in ankylosing spondylitis. Overall study results and limits: Characteristic of ankylosing spondylitis blood, it appeared, was a TCR beta motif comprising roughly 8 highly homologous variants.

Their antigen targets remain unknown. TCRdb analysed the 5' RACE reads with MiXCR anew, one entry per CDR3 protein. Here the sample spans roughly 450,000 distinct CDR3 sequences, roughly 27% being singletons. The sample was blood, either unsorted or a sorted T cell fraction (not recorded which). Every receptor here comes from a male donor with ankylosing spondylitis.

The chain has TRBV13 and TRBJ2-7; D may be TRBD1 or TRBD2 (5 bases each). Germline CDR1 PRHDT, CDR2 FYEKMQ (reference sequence). V lost 6 bases and J lost 1, with 10 bases in between. The CDR3 extends over 13 amino acids. DNA for the CDR3: TGTGCCAGCAGTTGGGACGGGTCCTACGAGCAGTACTTC. Its protein is CASSWDGSYEQYF.

The rearrangement uses TRBV7-2 and TRBJ2-3; 8 bases map to TRBD2. Germline loops: CDR1 SGHTA, CDR2 FQGNSA. The J segment lost 4 bases and the V segment lost 1 base, leaving 4 bases of the junction unmatched. The CDR3 has 15 residues. The CDR3 spells CASSLVGRASDTQYF. CDR3 nucleotide sequence: TGTGCCAGCAGCTTAGTCGGGAGGGCCTCAGATACGCAGTATTTT.

This clonotype was seen only a few times. This chain uses TRBV10-3 with TRBJ2-5, with D possibly being TRBD1 (6 bases). The CDR3 consists of 16 residues. V gave up 4 bases and J gave up 0 bases, with 15 bases separating them. Germline V gene data show CDR1 as ENHRY and CDR2 as SYGVKD. In DNA form, the CDR3 reads TGTGCCATCAGTGGGATACAGGGTCGGGACCAAGAGACCCAGTACTTC. This gives the protein CAISGIQGRDQETQYF.

Written as DNA, the CDR3 is TGTGCCAGCAGTTTGCGTTACGGGCTAGACCAAGAGACCCAGTACTTC. As protein: CASSLRYGLDQETQYF. V gene TRBV27 combines with J gene TRBJ2-5; D gene ambiguous. The V gene lost 3 bases and the J gene lost 0 bases, with 14 bases spanning the gap. The CDR3 runs 16 residues. Germline V lookup: CDR1 MNHEY, CDR2 SMNVEV (reference sequence).

This clonotype was seen ten or more times. This chain links TRBV20-1 with TRBJ2-7, with 9 bases identical to TRBD2. The ends lost 2 bases at V and 4 bases at J; junction bases unmatched: 0. This CDR3 is 12 amino acids long. Germline V CDR1 and CDR2: DFQATT, SNEGSKA (reference sequence). CDR3 coding DNA: TGCAGTGCTAGACTAGCGGGGTACGAGCAGTACTTC. Its translation: CSARLAGYEQYF.

This clonotype has just a few counts. In DNA form, the CDR3 reads TGTGCCAGCAGTCCCAGGGCCCTTAATGAAAAACTGTTTTTT. It is translated as CASSPRALNEKLFF. J is TRBJ1-4 and V is TRBV3-1; D is possibly TRBD1 (5 bases). The germline gives CDR1 LGHDT, CDR2 YNNKEL (reference sequence). The CDR3 extends over 14 amino acids. With 6 bases removed from V and 4 bases from J, the gap between germline ends came to 12 bases.

This clonotype was counted a few times. V usage is TRBV20-1 and J usage is TRBJ1-1; D is uncertain. Trimming cost V 2 bases and J 1 base, with 11 bases left between them. Germline CDR1 reads DFQATT; CDR2 reads SNEGSKA (reference sequence). This CDR3 region has 14 residues. DNA for the CDR3: TGCAGTGCTAGAATATCCAGCCCGAACACTGAAGCTTTCTTT. Protein product: CSARISSPNTEAFF.

In this sample, this clonotype turned up many times. V gene TRBV29-1 combines with J gene TRBJ1-3, with D perhaps matching TRBD1 (5 bases). CDR1 is SQVTM, CDR2 ANQGSEA, per germline. The CDR3 has 14 residues. The V and J ends lost 0 bases and 8 bases respectively, with 14 bases between them. The CDR3, as DNA: TGCAGCGTTGAAGATCAGAATGGGGGGGACACCATATATTTT. The encoded protein is CSVEDQNGGDTIYF.

V is TRBV7-9 and J is TRBJ1-2; 9 bases match TRBD1. The CDR3 consists of 15 residues. V lost 5 bases to trimming and J lost 2 bases; unmatched junction nucleotides: 6. Germline lookup yields CDR1 SEHNR and CDR2 FQNEAQ (reference sequence). DNA of the CDR3: TGTGCCAGCAGCGGCCGGGACAGGGAGAACTATGGCTACACCTTC. It codes for CASSGRDRENYGYTF.

The chain combines TRBV11-1 with TRBJ1-3, with D perhaps TRBD1 (5 bases). Looked up from germline, CDR1 is SGHAT and CDR2 is FQDESV (reference sequence). V lost 1 base and J lost 2, with 18 bases in between. This CDR3 contains 18 residues. In DNA, the CDR3 is TGTGCCAGCAGCTTAGAGGGACGGGGTTACGTGGCTGGAAACACCATATATTTT. Translated, it gives CASSLEGRGYVAGNTIYF.

The chain has TRBV29-1 and TRBJ1-2; D is unresolved. The germline V gene encodes CDR1 SQVTM and CDR2 ANQGSEA. The CDR3 totals 16 residues. With 1 base removed from V and 4 bases from J, the gap between germline ends came to 19 bases. In DNA, the CDR3 is TGCAGCGTTGAAGCCACAACCGGGATTCGAAGCTATGGCTACACCTTC. This translates into CSVEATTGIRSYGYTF.

This chain links TRBV5-1 with TRBJ1-1; TRBD1 agrees at 7 bases. CDR3 size: 14 residues. V shed 0 bases, J shed 8 bases, and the junction held 7 bases outside the gene matches. Germline V gene data show CDR1 as SGHRS and CDR2 as YFSETQ. The CDR3 loop reads CASSLVSGQSEAFF. The CDR3 DNA reads TGCGCCAGCAGCTTGGTTTCGGGACAGAGCGAAGCTTTCTTT.

The CDR3 sequence is CASSLAPANEQFF. Here the CDR3 DNA reads TGCGCCAGCAGCTTGGCCCCAGCTAATGAGCAGTTCTTC. The V and J genes are TRBV5-1 and TRBJ2-1; D gene uncertain. Germline assignment: CDR1 SGHRS and CDR2 YFSETQ. This CDR3 has 13 amino acids. Trimming stripped 0 bases from V and 7 bases from J, with 8 bases between. Filled out from reference TRBV5-1 and TRBJ2-1, the complete variable domain reads KAGVTQTPRYLIKTRGQQVTLSCSPISGHRSVSWYQQTPGQGLQFLFEYFSETQRNKGNFPGRFSGRQFSNSRSEMNVSTLELGDSALYLCASSLAPANEQFFGPGTRLTVL.

This clonotype appeared a few times. This chain uses TRBV5-4 with TRBJ1-5, with D tentatively TRBD1 (6 bases). Per germline, CDR1 SGHNT and CDR2 YYREEE (reference sequence). This CDR3 spans 15 amino acids. V was pared by 0 bases and J by 6 bases, with 13 bases between. CDR3 amino acids: CASSLGGREAQPQHF. The CDR3 DNA reads TGTGCCAGCAGCTTGGGGGGGCGAGAGGCTCAGCCCCAGCATTTT.

The V gene is TRBV2, the J gene TRBJ2-6; TRBD2 is a possible D gene (6 bases). Trimming shortened V by 6 bases and J by 4 bases, and 13 bases separated the two germline ends. Germline CDR1 is SNHLY and CDR2 is FYNNEI. CDR3 length equals 15 residues. This CDR3 is CASRGVGRGANVLTF. In DNA, the CDR3 is TGTGCCAGCAGGGGAGTAGGGAGGGGGGCCAACGTCCTGACTTTC.

V gene TRBV5-4 combines with J gene TRBJ2-1; D is perhaps TRBD2 (5 bases). The CDR3 sequence is 13 residues long. Trimming pared 2 bases from V and 6 bases from J, leaving 9 bases between. Looked up from germline, CDR1 is SGHNT and CDR2 is YYREEE (reference sequence). The CDR3 nucleotides read TGTGCCAGCAGCTTCGCGGCGGGCAATGAGCAGTTCTTC. Its translation: CASSFAAGNEQFF.